The next 14 T cell receptor beta chains were all read from a single sample in a study of blood T cell repertoires in COVID-19. Sequencing used immunoSEQ multiplex PCR; TCRdb keeps in-frame clones, though not all of them. The sample holds around 380,000 clones, about 89% seen once. Sequences were obtained from PBMCs or T cells enriched from blood (not recorded which). These receptors came from a man aged 30-40 years who had recovered from COVID-19.

This chain joins TRBV7-8 and TRBJ1-2, with 7 bases fitting TRBD1. CDR1 is SGHVS and CDR2 is FQNEAQ in the germline V gene. The CDR3 length is 15 residues. V trimming: 4 bases; J trimming: 6 bases; junction bases outside the gene matches: 11. DNA for the CDR3: TGTGCCAGCAGCTCTCAATTCCAGGGGGACCATGGCTACACCTTC. It is translated as CASSSQFQGDHGYTF.

This chain uses TRBV6-5 with TRBJ2-3; maybe TRBD1 (6 bases). V was trimmed by 5 bases and J by 5 bases, leaving 11 bases between them. This CDR3 has 13 residues. CDR1 and CDR2 (germline): MNHEY, SVGAGI. The CDR3: CASSRTVEDTQYF. The CDR3 DNA sequence: TGTGCCAGCAGTCGGACAGTGGAAGATACGCAGTATTTT.

The J gene is TRBJ1-1, the V gene TRBV6-1; 9 bases line up with TRBD1. The CDR3 spans 16 residues. After removal of 1 base from V and 4 bases from J, the junction contained 7 bases not matched to a gene. Per germline, CDR1 MNHNS and CDR2 SASEGT. The CDR3 bases are TGTGCCAGCAGTGAAGTCGGGACAGGGTTTACCACTGAAGCTTTCTTT. It codes for CASSEVGTGFTTEAFF.

DNA of the CDR3: TGTGCCAGCAGCTTGGTAGGGGCGGCAGGCTACTACAATGAGCAGTTCTTC. Translation: CASSLVGAAGYYNEQFF. The V and J genes are TRBV5-5 and TRBJ2-1; D is perhaps TRBD1 (5 bases). This CDR3 is built from 17 residues. Trimming left V 0 bases short and J 3 bases short, with 16 bases between. In germline, CDR1 is SGHKS, CDR2 YYEKEE (reference sequence).

The gene calls are TRBV5-6 and TRBJ2-2; D ambiguous. The CDR3 has 15 amino acids. In germline, CDR1 is SGHDT, CDR2 YYEEEE. Trimming shortened V by 1 base and J by 1 base, and 8 bases separated the two germline ends. CDR3 amino acids: CASSLPGLNTGELFF. The CDR3 bases are TGTGCCAGCAGCTTGCCAGGTTTGAACACCGGGGAGCTGTTTTTT.

The chain recombines TRBV19 with TRBJ2-1, with D uncertain. The CDR3 length is 14 residues. Trimming removed 4 bases from V and 0 bases from J, with 7 bases in between. Germline CDR1 and CDR2: LNHDA and SQIVND (reference sequence). The CDR3, as DNA: TGTGCCAGTAGTAACCTACGCTCCTACAATGAGCAGTTCTTC. It codes for CASSNLRSYNEQFF.

The V and J genes are TRBV4-1 and TRBJ1-2; TRBD1 agrees at 10 bases. V lost 1 base, J lost 7 bases, and 9 bases stayed unmatched. Germline CDR1 MGHRA, CDR2 YSYEKL. The CDR3 covers 16 residues. This chain's CDR3 is CASSQVGRGQGTGYTF. In nucleotides, the CDR3 is TGCGCCAGCAGCCAAGTTGGTAGGGGACAGGGGACTGGCTACACCTTC.

The V gene is TRBV12-5, the J gene TRBJ1-2; 9 nucleotides agree with TRBD1. Germline CDR1 is LGHNT and CDR2 is FRNRAP. V was clipped by 6 bases and J by 8 bases; unmatched bases: 7. This CDR3 region has 13 residues. CDR3 DNA: TGTGCTAGTGGACAGGGACAGGGAGAAGGCTACACCTTC. Translation: CASGQGQGEGYTF.

The chain has TRBV14 and TRBJ2-3; 10 nucleotides match TRBD2. CDR1 is SGHDN, CDR2 FVKESK, per germline. The CDR3 runs to 16 residues. V shed 3 bases and J 2 bases; nucleotides not matched to a gene: 5. The CDR3 DNA reads TGTGCCAGCAGCCACGTCGGACTAGCGGTCACAGATACGCAGTATTTT. Amino acid sequence: CASSHVGLAVTDTQYF. Combining the CDR3 with reference TRBV14 and TRBJ2-3 gives the whole variable domain EAGVTQFPSHSVIEKGQTVTLRCDPISGHDNLYWYRRVMGKEIKFLLHFVKESKQDESGMPNNRFLAERTGGTYSTLKVQPAELEDSGVYFCASSHVGLAVTDTQYFGPGTRLTVL.

V gene TRBV7-2 combines with J gene TRBJ2-5; TRBD2 aligns across 10 bases. This CDR3 spans 16 amino acids. The germline gives CDR1 SGHTA, CDR2 FQGNSA. The ends lost 5 bases at V and 5 bases at J; junction bases unmatched: 11. CDR3 protein: CASSTAAGGLSETQYF. The CDR3 coding sequence is TGTGCCAGCAGCACAGCAGCGGGGGGGCTCTCTGAGACCCAGTACTTC. The full variable domain, rest sourced from reference TRBV7-2 and TRBJ2-5, is GAGVSQSPSNKVTEKGKDVELRCDPISGHTALYWYRQSLGQGLEFLIYFQGNSAPDKSGLPSDRFSAERTGGSVSTLTIQRTQQEDSAVYLCASSTAAGGLSETQYFGPGTRLLVL.

The gene calls are TRBV5-8 and TRBJ1-4; no clear D gene. CDR1 SGHTS and CDR2 YDEGEE come from the germline V gene. This CDR3 is 16 amino acids long. The germline V and J ends were trimmed by 0 bases and 3 bases, with 12 bases remaining between them. The CDR3 sequence: CASSLAGVGSNEKLFF. The CDR3 DNA reads as TGTGCCAGCAGCTTGGCCGGGGTAGGGTCTAATGAAAAACTGTTTTTT.

About this clone itself: One junction end does not reproduce the germline sequence, and a read error may be involved. The chain is built from TRBV7-9 and TRBJ1-3, with TRBD1 as a possible D gene (6 bases). Germline CDR1 and CDR2: SEHNR and FQNEAQ (reference sequence). The CDR3 is 15 amino acids. CDR3: CASTLTGSSGNTIYF. The CDR3 nucleotides read TGTGCCAGCACCTTAACAGGGAGCTCTGGAAACACCATATATTTT. Full variable domain (missing parts from reference TRBV7-9 and TRBJ1-3): DTGVSQNPRHKITKRGQNVTFRCDPISEHNRLYWYRQTLGQGPEFLTYFQNEAQLEKSRLLSDRFSAERPKGSFSTLEIQRTEQGDSAMYLCASTLTGSSGNTIYFGEGSWLTVV.

The chain has TRBV4-1 and TRBJ1-5; D is perhaps TRBD1 (6 bases). The V end lost 3 bases, the J end lost 5 bases, and 14 bases lay between the germline ends. CDR1 is MGHRA and CDR2 is YSYEKL in the germline V gene. This CDR3 spans 15 amino acids. The CDR3 region is CASSHSDRRDQPQHF. The CDR3 nucleotides read TGCGCCAGCAGCCATTCTGACAGGCGAGATCAGCCCCAGCATTTT.

This chain links TRBV28 with TRBJ1-2; TRBD1 might be the D (5 bases). The CDR3 contains 12 residues. Germline assignment: CDR1 MDHEN and CDR2 SYDVKM. CDR3 amino acids: CATSGGGYGYTF. In DNA form, the CDR3 reads TGTGCTACCTCCGGGGGAGGATATGGCTACACCTTC.